This passage covers 4 T cell receptor beta chains from one sample sequenced in a study of blood T cell repertoires in COVID-19. TCRdb keeps only in-frame clones here, not all; method: immunoSEQ multiplex PCR. Of under 150,000 clones listed, over 70% were seen once; the top ten hold roughly 2.5%. Sequenced sample: peripheral blood. The receptors were sampled from a man aged 45 to 65 with active COVID-19.

The rearrangement links TRBV7-2 to TRBJ2-1; D uncertain. Germline V CDR1 and CDR2: SGHTA, FQGNSA. The length of the CDR3 is 13 residues. V lost 4 bases and J lost 4, with 8 bases in between. Here the CDR3 reads CASSSRQYNEQFF. CDR3 nucleotides: TGTGCCAGCAGCTCGAGGCAGTACAATGAGCAGTTCTTC.

This clone was seen once. The chain couples TRBV21-1 to TRBJ2-7; whether TRBD1, the table's D call, matches the DNA was not checked. TRBV21-1 is recorded as a pseudogene. The CDR3 runs to 13 residues. CDR3 in DNA: TGTGCCAGCAGCAAAGTGGCCTCCTACGAGCAGTACTTC. This codes for CASSKVASYEQYF.

V is TRBV9 and J is TRBJ2-5, with 9 bases that match TRBD2. The length of the CDR3 is 17 residues. CDR1 is SGDLS, CDR2 YYNGEE, per germline. The V and J ends lost 2 bases and 1 base, in that order; junction bases with no gene match: 9. CDR3 sequence: CASSVGGGALGQETQYF. The CDR3 DNA reads TGTGCCAGCAGCGTTGGCGGGGGGGCCCTCGGCCAAGAGACCCAGTACTTC.

The gene calls are TRBV10-2 and TRBJ2-5; 9 bases are a match to TRBD1. Germline values: CDR1 WSHSY, CDR2 SAAADI. The J segment lost 5 bases and the V segment lost 5 bases, leaving 6 bases of the junction unmatched. CDR3 length: 14 residues. In nucleotides, the CDR3 is TGCGCCAGCAGTCCACAGGGGGCGAGGGAGACCCAGTACTTC. It codes for CASSPQGARETQYF.